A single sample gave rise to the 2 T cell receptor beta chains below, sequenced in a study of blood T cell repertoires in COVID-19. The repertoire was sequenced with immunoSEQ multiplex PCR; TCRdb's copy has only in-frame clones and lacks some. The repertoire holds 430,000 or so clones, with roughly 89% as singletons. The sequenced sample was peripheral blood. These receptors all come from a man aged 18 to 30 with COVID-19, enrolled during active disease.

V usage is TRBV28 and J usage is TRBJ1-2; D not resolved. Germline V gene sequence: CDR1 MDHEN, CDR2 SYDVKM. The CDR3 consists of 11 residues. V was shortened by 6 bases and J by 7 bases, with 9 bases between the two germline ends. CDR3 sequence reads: CASRSIFGYTF. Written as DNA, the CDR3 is TGTGCCAGCAGGTCTATTTTTGGCTACACCTTC.

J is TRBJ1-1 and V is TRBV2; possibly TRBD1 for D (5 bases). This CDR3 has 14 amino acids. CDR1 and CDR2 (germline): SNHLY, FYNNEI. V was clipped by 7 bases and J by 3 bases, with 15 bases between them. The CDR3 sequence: CASNTQGGYTEAFF. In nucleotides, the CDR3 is TGTGCCAGCAATACCCAGGGTGGTTACACTGAAGCTTTCTTT.